Below, 19 T cell receptor beta chains from the same sample are listed, as sequenced in a study of T cell repertoires in cytomegalovirus infection. Antigen specificity for these receptors is unknown. From the reads, TCRdb called clonotypes with MiXCR, one entry per CDR3 protein. Here the sample spans 300,000 to 400,000 distinct CDR3 sequences, around 29% being singletons. Material: cultured PBMCs, obtained from culture after CMV antigen stimulation. Receptor source: a human donor in good health (CMV status not recorded). Some clones in this sample may be carry-over from other donors' samples.

This clonotype was counted between two and nine times. The chain has TRBV12-3 or TRBV12-4 and TRBJ2-6; D call uncertain. Trimming pared 3 bases from V and 8 bases from J, leaving 14 bases between. The CDR3 has 15 amino acids. CDR3: CASSLVRGLPNVLTF. CDR3 sequence (DNA): TGTGCCAGCAGTTTGGTCAGAGGTCTACCCAACGTCCTGACTTTC.

This clonotype was detected a few times. CDR3 nucleotide sequence: TGTGCCAGCAGCCAAGCTAGGTATAGCGGGAGCGGGCTCGACTACAATGAGCAGTTCTTC. It translates to CASSQARYSGSGLDYNEQFF. This chain connects TRBV4-2 to TRBJ2-1, with 9 bases matching TRBD2. From germline, CDR1 is LGHNA and CDR2 YNFKEQ. Trimming cost V 1 base and J 3 bases; bases outside gene matches: 16. The CDR3 consists of 20 residues.

V usage is TRBV19 and J usage is TRBJ2-3, with D unclear. Germline CDR1 reads LNHDA; CDR2 reads SQIVND (reference sequence). V was trimmed by 4 bases and J by 5 bases, leaving 10 bases between them. This CDR3 region has 13 residues. For the CDR3, the DNA is TGTGCCAGTAGTAGGGCCCCGGAAGATACGCAGTATTTT. It is translated as CASSRAPEDTQYF.

V usage is TRBV5-1 and J usage is TRBJ2-5; TRBD2 matches at 11 bases. From germline, CDR1 is SGHRS and CDR2 YFSETQ. CDR3 length equals 15 residues. V shed 8 bases, J shed 1 base, and the junction held 7 bases outside the gene matches. CDR3 region: CASRTSGYLQETQYF. The CDR3 DNA reads as TGCGCCAGTCGGACTAGCGGGTACCTCCAAGAGACCCAGTACTTC.

V gene TRBV11-2 combines with J gene TRBJ2-1, with TRBD2 matching 11 bases. Germline CDR1 is SGHAT and CDR2 is FQNNGV. Trimming took 3 bases from V and 6 from J; bases not matched to a gene: 13. This CDR3 is built from 18 residues. CDR3 sequence reads: CASSLSITSGSGGNEQFF. For the CDR3, the DNA is TGTGCCAGCAGCTTGAGTATAACTAGCGGGAGTGGTGGCAATGAGCAGTTCTTC. Filled out from reference TRBV11-2 and TRBJ2-1, the complete variable domain reads EAGVAQSPRYKIIEKRQSVAFWCNPISGHATLYWYQQILGQGPKLLIQFQNNGVVDDSQLPKDRFSAERLKGVDSTLKIQPAKLEDSAVYLCASSLSITSGSGGNEQFFGPGTRLTVL.

This clonotype came up a few times. The V and J genes are TRBV28 and TRBJ2-7; the match to TRBD2 covers 9 bases. V lost 6 bases to trimming and J lost 2 bases; unmatched junction nucleotides: 5. Per germline, CDR1 MDHEN and CDR2 SYDVKM. CDR3 length: 14 amino acids. CDR3: CASRPAGGAYEQYF. CDR3 sequence (DNA): TGTGCCAGCAGACCCGCGGGGGGGGCCTACGAGCAGTACTTC.

The chain links TRBV3-1 to TRBJ2-1; 10 nucleotides line up with TRBD2. J lost 2 bases, V lost 4 bases, and 8 bases had no gene match. The CDR3 consists of 17 residues. From germline, CDR1 is LGHDT and CDR2 YNNKEL (reference sequence). DNA of the CDR3: TGTGCCAGCAGCCCAGGGAAAGCGGGAGGGGCCTACAATGAGCAGTTCTTC. It encodes CASSPGKAGGAYNEQFF.

The chain uses TRBV6-2 or TRBV6-3 and TRBJ1-5; weak D call: TRBD1 (6 bases). V lost 4 bases to trimming and J lost 2 bases, with 12 bases between them. Germline V gene sequence: CDR1 MNHEY, CDR2 SVGEGT. The CDR3 contains 15 residues. Here the CDR3 DNA reads TGTGCCAGCAGTTCCACCCCAGGGGGCAATCAGCCCCAGCATTTT. Translating gives CASSSTPGGNQPQHF.

The chain couples TRBV29-1 to TRBJ1-2, with D hard to call. In germline, CDR1 is SQVTM, CDR2 ANQGSEA. V lost 3 bases to trimming and J lost 4 bases, with 9 bases between them. The CDR3 consists of 12 residues. CDR3 bases: TGCAGCGTTGAGGTGGGTCGCTATGGCTACACCTTC. Residues: CSVEVGRYGYTF. The full variable domain, rest sourced from reference TRBV29-1 and TRBJ1-2, is SAVISQKPSRDICQRGTSLTIQCQVDSQVTMMFWYRQQPGQSLTLIATANQGSEATYESGFVIDKFPISRPNLTFSTLTVSNMSPEDSSIYLCSVEVGRYGYTFGSGTRLTVV.

Only a few counts were recorded for this clonotype. This chain links TRBV19 with TRBJ2-5; possibly TRBD1 or TRBD2 for D (5 bases each). Germline lookup yields CDR1 LNHDA and CDR2 SQIVND (reference sequence). This CDR3 contains 14 residues. Trimming stripped 5 bases from V and 2 bases from J, with 12 bases between. CDR3 bases: TGTGCCAGTAGTCACGGGACGCTACAAGAGACCCAGTACTTC. This codes for CASSHGTLQETQYF.

About this clonotype itself: Without the conserved terminal phenylalanine or tryptophan, this CDR3 likely stems from a read error. The chain employs TRBV6-1 and TRBJ2-1, with 10 positions matching TRBD2. The V gene's germline CDR1 is MNHNS and CDR2 SASEGT. Losses at the gene ends were 0 bases for V and 6 bases for J; bases not matched to a gene: 8. CDR3 length equals 17 residues. CDR3 sequence reads: CASSEAGTSVMGNEQFL. DNA for the CDR3: TGTGCCAGCAGTGAAGCGGGGACTAGCGTTATGGGCAATGAGCAGTTCTTA.

This clonotype was observed many times. This chain connects TRBV6-2 or TRBV6-3 to TRBJ2-3; TRBD2 agrees at 10 bases. Germline V lookup: CDR1 MNHEY, CDR2 SVGEGT. The CDR3 spans 15 residues. Germline trimming cut 6 bases from V and 6 bases from J; bases unmatched to any gene: 9. CDR3 amino acids: CASSRGLAGVDTQYF. Here the CDR3 DNA reads TGTGCCAGCAGCCGCGGTCTAGCGGGAGTGGATACGCAGTATTTT.

This clonotype appeared a few times. V and J are TRBV12-3 or TRBV12-4 and TRBJ2-3; D uncertain. The CDR3 length is 13 residues. V shed 1 base and J shed 6 bases, with 8 bases lying between them. The CDR3 nucleotides read TGTGCCAGCAGTTTAGGACTTGGCGATACGCAGTATTTT. Its translation: CASSLGLGDTQYF.

DNA for the CDR3: TGTGCCAGCACCGCCGGGAGGGGCGATCAGCCCCAGCATTTT. It encodes CASTAGRGDQPQHF. The genes are TRBV12-3 or TRBV12-4 and TRBJ1-5; TRBD1 is a possible D gene (5 bases). V lost 7 bases, J lost 5 bases, and 15 bases lay in between. The CDR3 length is 14 residues.

The chain recombines TRBV27 with TRBJ1-5; no clear D gene. The V gene lost 3 bases and the J gene lost 5 bases, with 14 bases spanning the gap. CDR3 length: 15 amino acids. CDR1 is MNHEY, CDR2 SMNVEV, per germline (reference sequence). For the CDR3, the DNA is TGTGCCAGCAGTTTCGAGGCAGGTGGGGATCAGCCCCAGCATTTT. Encoded protein: CASSFEAGGDQPQHF.

This clonotype has only a few counts. This sequence joins TRBV5-5 and TRBJ2-2; a weak D match, TRBD2 (5 bases). Looked up from germline, CDR1 is SGHKS and CDR2 is YYEKEE (reference sequence). CDR3 size: 15 residues. Trimming took off 3 bases at V and 0 bases at J, with 9 bases between the two ends. The CDR3 nucleotides are TGTGCCAGCAGCTCACTAGTAACGAACACCGGGGAGCTGTTTTTT. Translated: CASSSLVTNTGELFF.

The table lists this clonotype with many counts. The rearrangement uses TRBV6-1 and TRBJ2-1; D may be TRBD2 (5 bases). V was trimmed by 6 bases and J by 8 bases, leaving 11 bases between them. This CDR3 region has 12 residues. From germline, CDR1 is MNHNS and CDR2 SASEGT. Written as DNA, the CDR3 is TGTGCCAGCAGGGGAGACATCTATGAGCAGTTCTTC. Translation gives CASRGDIYEQFF.

This clonotype occurred a few times. This chain links TRBV5-1 with TRBJ2-3, with D perhaps matching TRBD2 (5 bases). V lost 1 base, J lost 2 bases, and 14 bases lay in between. In germline, CDR1 is SGHRS, CDR2 YFSETQ. This CDR3 contains 16 residues. The CDR3 loop reads CASSLTVARYTDTQYF. In nucleotides, the CDR3 is TGCGCCAGCAGCTTGACGGTAGCGCGATACACAGATACGCAGTATTTT.

This chain joins TRBV7-9 and TRBJ2-1; D not certain. This CDR3 has 12 amino acids. Germline V gene sequence: CDR1 SEHNR, CDR2 FQNEAQ (reference sequence). Trimming removed 5 bases at V and 5 bases at J, with 7 bases between. CDR3 protein: CASSPENNEQFF. As DNA, the CDR3 is TGTGCCAGCAGCCCTGAGAACAATGAGCAGTTCTTC.